The rows below give T cell receptor beta chains drawn from one sample of a study of CD8+ T cells in alopecia areata. Only in-frame clones appear in the TCRdb table, and some are missing; sequencing was by immunoSEQ multiplex PCR. The sample yields about 150,000 clones, 75% to 90% seen once. This sample comprised CD8+ T cells sorted from blood, obtained at week 0. Receptors were obtained from a human donor with alopecia areata. Both conserved end residues are part of each CDR3. A D gene is named only where the DNA matches it firmly. Size values are once, few and many counts, or a class for expanded clones, and some rows have none.

j_call d_call v_call clone_size cdr3_aa cdr3_nt
TRBJ2-2 TRBD2 TRBV15 few CATTLGSTSGNSGELFF TGTGCCACCACCCTAGGGTCAACTAGCGGGAACAGCGGGGAGCTGTTTTTT
TRBJ2-7 TRBD1 TRBV9 - CASSAHQGALPYEQYF TGTGCCAGCAGCGCACACCAGGGGGCGCTTCCCTACGAGCAGTACTTC
TRBJ2-7 - TRBV5-1 - CASSLEASYEQYF TGCGCCAGCAGCTTGGAGGCATCCTACGAGCAGTACTTC
TRBJ1-3 - TRBV7-9 - CASSHLDSGNTIYF TGTGCCAGCAGCCATTTAGACTCTGGAAACACCATATATTTT
TRBJ2-5 - TRBV5-4 - CASSPPGETQYF TGTGCCAGCAGCCCCCCGGGGGAGACCCAGTACTTC
TRBJ2-5 - TRBV4-1 once CASSQGIGVGETQYF TGCGCCAGCAGCCAAGGAATAGGGGTGGGGGAGACCCAGTACTTC
TRBJ1-1 - TRBV10-3 once CAISDRGSTEAFF TGTGCCATCAGTGACAGGGGTAGCACTGAAGCTTTCTTT
TRBJ1-3 - TRBV6-5 - CASSSNSGVGNTIYF TGTGCCAGCAGTTCTAACTCAGGTGTAGGAAACACCATATATTTT
TRBJ2-7 - TRBV2 - CASSGWQGSHEQYF TGTGCCAGCAGTGGTTGGCAGGGTAGCCACGAGCAGTACTTC
TRBJ2-1 - TRBV7-9 - CASSWQSYNEQFF TGTGCCAGCAGCTGGCAGAGCTACAATGAGCAGTTCTTC
TRBJ2-2 - TRBV10-3 - CAISDRVGTGELFF TGTGCCATCAGTGACAGGGTTGGAACCGGGGAGCTGTTTTTT
TRBJ2-3 - TRBV19 - CASSMSGAQADTQYF TGTGCCAGTAGTATGTCGGGGGCGCAGGCAGATACGCAGTATTTT
TRBJ2-7 - TRBV6-5 - CASSYTPSYEQYF TGTGCCAGCAGTTACACCCCCTCCTACGAGCAGTACTTC
TRBJ2-7 - TRBV7-9 - CASSNRESHLYEQYF TGTGCCAGCAGCAACAGGGAGTCCCACCTCTACGAGCAGTACTTC
TRBJ2-7 - TRBV5-6 - CASSRRDSYEQYF TGTGCCAGCAGCAGAAGGGACTCCTACGAGCAGTACTTC
TRBJ1-1 - TRBV5-1 - CASSLGSGDTEAFF TGCGCCAGCAGCTTGGGGTCAGGGGACACTGAAGCTTTCTTT
TRBJ2-1 TRBD2 TRBV4-2 - CASRPTSGEYNNEQFF TGTGCCAGCAGACCTACTAGCGGGGAGTATAACAATGAGCAGTTCTTC
TRBJ2-5 - TRBV11-2 - CASSTPGFQETQYF TGTGCCAGCAGCACCCCTGGGTTCCAAGAGACCCAGTACTTC
TRBJ2-1 - TRBV7-8 - CASSLVGGGHNEQFF TGTGCCAGCAGCTTAGTTGGAGGCGGCCACAATGAGCAGTTCTTC
TRBJ2-7 TRBD2 TRBV6-5 - CASSYSSGSTYEQYF TGTGCCAGCAGTTATAGTAGCGGGAGCACCTACGAGCAGTACTTC
TRBJ2-1 TRBD2 TRBV7-9 - CASSPSGGSSDEQFF TGTGCCAGCAGCCCTAGTGGCGGGAGTAGCGATGAGCAGTTCTTC
TRBJ1-2 - TRBV30 - CAWSDGANYGYTF TGTGCCTGGAGTGATGGCGCAAACTATGGCTACACCTTC
TRBJ2-5 TRBD2 TRBV29-1 - CSVDPRWTSPLGETQYF TGCAGCGTTGACCCAAGATGGACTAGCCCGCTCGGGGAGACCCAGTACTTC
TRBJ2-1 TRBD2 TRBV6-4 - CASSDSGLADYNEQFF TGTGCCAGCAGTGACTCGGGACTAGCGGATTACAATGAGCAGTTCTTC
TRBJ2-1 - TRBV5-1 - CASSLAPPGAMNEQFF TGCGCCAGCAGCTTGGCCCCCCCGGGAGCTATGAATGAGCAGTTCTTC
TRBJ2-7 TRBD1 TRBV29-1 - CSVVPSTGVDYEQYF TGCAGCGTTGTCCCGTCGACAGGGGTTGACTACGAGCAGTACTTC
TRBJ2-2 - TRBV4-1 - CASSPGPYNTGELFF TGCGCCAGCAGCCCGGGACCATATAACACCGGGGAGCTGTTTTTT
TRBJ2-7 TRBD2 TRBV6-5 - CASSTGTSEVGEQYF TGTGCCAGCAGTACAGGGACTAGCGAGGTCGGCGAGCAGTACTTC
TRBJ2-6 - TRBV4-2 - CASSLGTESSGANVLTF TGTGCCAGCAGCCTCGGGACGGAGAGCTCTGGGGCCAACGTCCTGACTTTC
TRBJ2-5 TRBD1 TRBV7-2 - CASSSLTGGYETQYF TGTGCCAGCAGTTCCCTGACAGGGGGCTATGAGACCCAGTACTTC
TRBJ2-7 - TRBV7-9 - CASTRTEGTYEQYF TGTGCCAGCACCCGGACAGAAGGCACCTACGAGCAGTACTTC
TRBJ2-5 TRBD2 TRBV27 - CASSSGTSGRLRETQYF TGTGCCAGCAGTTCGGGGACTAGCGGGAGGTTAAGGGAGACCCAGTACTTC
TRBJ2-7 - TRBV6-6 - CASSRRQLTYEQYF TGTGCCAGCAGCCGACGACAGCTTACCTACGAGCAGTACTTC
TRBJ1-2 TRBD1 TRBV30 - CAWGGQGQNYGYTF TGTGCCTGGGGGGGACAGGGGCAGAACTATGGCTACACCTTC
TRBJ2-7 - TRBV7-2 - CASSYPILSYEQYF TGTGCCAGCAGCTACCCAATCCTCTCCTACGAGCAGTACTTC
TRBJ2-3 - TRBV7-9 few CACPADATDTQYF TGTGCCTGCCCGGCCGACGCGACAGATACGCAGTATTTT
TRBJ2-3 - TRBV7-6 - CASSLEGRSTDTQYF TGTGCCAGCAGCTTAGAAGGCCGTAGCACAGATACGCAGTATTTT
TRBJ2-1 - TRBV15 once CATSPRPYNEQFF TGTGCCACCAGCCCAAGACCCTACAATGAGCAGTTCTTC
TRBJ2-1 TRBD2 TRBV5-1 - CASSLVVLADINEQFF TGCGCCAGCAGCTTGGTTGTACTAGCGGACATCAATGAGCAGTTCTTC
TRBJ2-1 - TRBV19 - CASSIVQGNEQFF TGTGCCAGTAGTATAGTCCAGGGGAATGAGCAGTTCTTC
TRBJ1-1 - TRBV10-3 - CAISESDSMNTEAFF TGTGCCATCAGTGAGTCAGACAGCATGAACACTGAAGCTTTCTTT
TRBJ2-1 - TRBV7-9 - CASRTAWDEQFF TGTGCCAGCAGGACAGCTTGGGATGAGCAGTTCTTC
TRBJ1-2 - TRBV5-6 - CASITGSSTFDYTF TGTGCCAGCATTACCGGGAGTTCTACGTTTGACTACACCTTC